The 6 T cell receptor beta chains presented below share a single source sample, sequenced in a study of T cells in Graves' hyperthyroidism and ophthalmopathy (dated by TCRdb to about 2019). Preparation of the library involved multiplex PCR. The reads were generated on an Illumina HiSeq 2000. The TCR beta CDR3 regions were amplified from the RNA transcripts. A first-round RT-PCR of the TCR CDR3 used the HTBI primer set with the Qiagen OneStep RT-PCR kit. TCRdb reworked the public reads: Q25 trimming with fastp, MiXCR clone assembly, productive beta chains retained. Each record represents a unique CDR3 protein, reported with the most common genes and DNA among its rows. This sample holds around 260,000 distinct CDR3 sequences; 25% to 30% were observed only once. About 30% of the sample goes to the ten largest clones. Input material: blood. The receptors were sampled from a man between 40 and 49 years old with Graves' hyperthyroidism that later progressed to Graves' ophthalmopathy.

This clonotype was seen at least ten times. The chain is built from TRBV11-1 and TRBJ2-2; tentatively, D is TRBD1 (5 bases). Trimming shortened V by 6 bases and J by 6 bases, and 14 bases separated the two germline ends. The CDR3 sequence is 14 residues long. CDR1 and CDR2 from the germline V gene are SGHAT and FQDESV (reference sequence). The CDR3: CASSSGARAGELFF. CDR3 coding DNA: TGTGCCAGCAGTTCTGGGGCCCGGGCCGGGGAGCTGTTTTTT.

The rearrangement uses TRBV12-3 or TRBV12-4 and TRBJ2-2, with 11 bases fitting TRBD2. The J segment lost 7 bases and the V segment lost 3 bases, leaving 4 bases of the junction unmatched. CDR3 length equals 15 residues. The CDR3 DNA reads TGTGCCAGCAGTTTTCTAGCGGGAGGTTTCGGGGAGCTGTTTTTT. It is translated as CASSFLAGGFGELFF.

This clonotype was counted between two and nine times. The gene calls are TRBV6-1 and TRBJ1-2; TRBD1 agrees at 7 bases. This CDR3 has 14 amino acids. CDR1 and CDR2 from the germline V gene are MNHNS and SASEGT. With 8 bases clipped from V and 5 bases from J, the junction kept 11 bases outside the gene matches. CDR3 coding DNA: TGTGCCAGCTACCGAGAGACAGGGAAGTATGGCTACACCTTC. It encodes CASYRETGKYGYTF.

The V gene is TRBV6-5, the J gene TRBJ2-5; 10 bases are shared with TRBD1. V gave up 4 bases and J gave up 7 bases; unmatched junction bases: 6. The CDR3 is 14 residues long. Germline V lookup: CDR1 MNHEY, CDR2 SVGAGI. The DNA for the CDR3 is TGTGCCAGCAGTTTGACAGGGGGCGTGGGGACCCAGTACTTC. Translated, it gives CASSLTGGVGTQYF.

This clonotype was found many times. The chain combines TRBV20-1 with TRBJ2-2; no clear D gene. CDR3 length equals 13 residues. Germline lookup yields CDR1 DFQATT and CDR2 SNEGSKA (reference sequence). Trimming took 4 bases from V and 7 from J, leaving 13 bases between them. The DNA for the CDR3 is TGCAGTGCTAAAGGGCCCAAAGGCGGGGAGCTGTTTTTT. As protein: CSAKGPKGGELFF.

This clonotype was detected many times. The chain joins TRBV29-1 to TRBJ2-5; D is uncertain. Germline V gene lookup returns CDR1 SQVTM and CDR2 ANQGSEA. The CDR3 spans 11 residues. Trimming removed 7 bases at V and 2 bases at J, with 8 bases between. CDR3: CSGRDQETQYF. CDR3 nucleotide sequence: TGCAGCGGCAGAGATCAAGAGACCCAGTACTTC.